This T cell receptor (beta chain) was obtained from a study of monozygotic twins with inflammatory bowel disease (dated by TCRdb to the late 2010s). Background on the whole study: The complete study included roughly 30 monozygotic twin pairs: 19 IBD-discordant Danish pairs and nine German pairs, of which four were IBD-concordant and five were IBD-discordant. Each individual had, on average, about 151 000 unique TCRalpha sequences and 181 000 unique TCRbeta sequences available for analysis. The search for disease-associated traits relied mainly on comparing, within discordant pairs, IBD patients with their genetically identical healthy co-twins. The study at large found these results: Compared with healthy twins, IBD patients shared fewer clonotypes with other individuals, and the difference was most pronounced in patients with signs of disease activity. Because patients received different immunosuppressive treatments, the repertoires may have picked up extra background noise and variability between individuals. Measured by the inverse Simpson index, TCRbeta repertoire diversity was lower in IBD patients than in their healthy co-twins. Repertoire similarity did not differ between concordant and discordant twins, which could be due to limited statistical power. Distinction between different T cell subtypes could not be achieved in the analysis. No single strong signal or clonotype linked to IBD turned up in the results, so the idea that one exists was not supported.

The CDR3, from cysteine to phenylalanine, totals 17 residues. No DNA sequence was recorded. For CDR1 and CDR2, the germline V gene (reference sequence) lists LGHDT and YNNKEL. Concerning this clonotype: This clone's antigen is unknown.

From each donor, a roughly 2.6 ml peripheral blood sample was collected into PAXgene tubes and stored at -80 degrees C. Without any T cell sorting, total RNA was extracted from whole blood using the PAXgene blood miRNA kit on an automated QIAcube. Peripheral blood from monozygotic twin pairs, either concordant or discordant for inflammatory bowel disease, underwent deep TCRalpha and TCRbeta repertoire profiling that used unique molecular barcoding. Smoking habits were recorded for all twin pairs, with individuals classified as current, former or never smokers. Libraries were constructed by 5' RACE. Each TCR library was prepared from about 3.5 ug of total RNA. For each sample, cDNA was synthesized in eight separate reactions using SMARTScribe reverse transcriptase. During cDNA synthesis, template switching introduced unique molecular identifiers that contained a 6-nucleotide sample barcode. TCRalpha and TCRbeta cDNA was amplified by two nested PCRs of approximately 17 and 9 cycles, with bead purification after each PCR. Before amplification, the cDNA was both treated with uracil DNA-glycosylase and purified with the QIAquick PCR purification kit. In the second PCR, Illumina TruSeq-compatible adapters and sample-specific barcodes were added. TapeStation and Qubit were used to check library quality and concentration, and 5 ng of each library was pooled. Sequencing of pooled libraries was carried out on an Illumina HiSeq2500 single-index Rapid Run using 2 x 100 bp reads and custom sequencing primers. Processing in the source paper ran as follows. UMI-based consensus assembly with MiGEC version 1.2.6 was used to correct PCR and sequencing errors. MiXCR version 2.1.1 was used for V(D)J alignment, clonotype assembly and CDR3 extraction. Gene usage, clonotype sharing and MAIT/NKT TCR abundance were normalised by analysing the top 1000, 10 000 and 20 000 clonotypes per sample. After downsampling to 27 000 UMIs, diversity was calculated as the inverse Simpson index using the vegan R package. Paired Mann-Whitney U tests were applied to discordant twin pairs, with Benjamini-Hochberg correction for multiple testing. The reads went through TCRdb reprocessing, and each CDR3 protein sequence gets one entry with no DNA. The V and J calls reflect TCRdb's pipeline rather than the authors' work. The sample table records 330,000 or so distinct CDR3 sequences. Around 2% of the sample comes from the top ten.

This TCR was recovered from a human donor with ulcerative colitis or Crohn's disease, or a healthy co-twin of an affected twin (not recorded which). The chain uses TRBV3-1 and TRBJ2-1; TCRdb indicates TRBD1, and absent DNA this call remains unverified. The material sequenced was blood. This receptor has the CDR3 CASSQGYRAGTYNEQFF.